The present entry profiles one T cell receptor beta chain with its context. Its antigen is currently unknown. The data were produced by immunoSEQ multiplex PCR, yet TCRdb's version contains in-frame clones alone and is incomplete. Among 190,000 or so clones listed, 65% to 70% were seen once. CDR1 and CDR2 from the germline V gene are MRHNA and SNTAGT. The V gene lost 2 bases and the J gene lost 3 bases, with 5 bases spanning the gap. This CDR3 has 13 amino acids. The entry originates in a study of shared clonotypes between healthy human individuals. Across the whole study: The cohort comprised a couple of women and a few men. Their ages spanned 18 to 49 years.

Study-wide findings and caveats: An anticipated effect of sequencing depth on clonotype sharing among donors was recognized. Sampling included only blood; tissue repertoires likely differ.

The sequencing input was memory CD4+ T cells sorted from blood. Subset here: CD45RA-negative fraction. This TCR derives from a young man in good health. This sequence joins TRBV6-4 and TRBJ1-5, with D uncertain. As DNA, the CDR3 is TGTGCCAGCAGTGACAACCCCAATCAGCCCCAGCATTTT. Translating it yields CASSDNPNQPQHF.